These 29 T cell receptor beta chains were all obtained from the same sample, sequenced in a study of cytomegalovirus exposure and HLA in healthy donors. The PCR made use of 60 Vbeta and 13 Jbeta primers. TCRdb's table, derived via immunoSEQ multiplex PCR, lists solely in-frame clones and lacks some. The sample yields some 170,000 clones, around 76% seen once. The material sequenced was PBMCs. These receptors came from a man aged 60 to 69 in good health and CMV-seronegative.

The gene calls are TRBV28 and TRBJ1-2; D possibly corresponds to TRBD1 (6 bases). This CDR3 region has 12 residues. V lost 5 bases, J lost 4 bases, and 8 bases lay in between. Germline CDR1 and CDR2: MDHEN and SYDVKM. This CDR3 is CASSPDSYGYTF. The CDR3 nucleotides are TGTGCCAGCAGTCCGGACAGCTATGGCTACACCTTC.

This clone was detected once. This rearrangement joins TRBV19 to TRBJ2-2; D is perhaps TRBD2 (5 bases). The V end lost 1 base, the J end lost 7 bases, and 13 bases lay between the germline ends. The CDR3 has 15 residues. The germline CDR1 and CDR2 sequences are LNHDA and SQIVND (reference sequence). For the CDR3, the DNA is TGTGCCAGTAGTATAGGTCGAACTAGGAACGGGGAGCTGTTTTTT. Translation: CASSIGRTRNGELFF.

The table lists this clone with a few counts. This sequence joins TRBV7-2 and TRBJ1-1; 8 bases line up with TRBD1. Trimming at V came to 4 bases and at J to 5 bases, leaving 6 bases not matched to a gene. There are 14 residues in the CDR3. Per germline, CDR1 SGHTA and CDR2 FQGNSA. In DNA form, the CDR3 reads TGTGCCAGCAGCTGGACAGGGTCCTCGACTGAAGCTTTCTTT. This sequence encodes CASSWTGSSTEAFF.

The CDR3 DNA is TGCGCCAGCAGTTCTCAGGGGGGAAACACTGAAGCTTTCTTT. It yields the protein CASSSQGGNTEAFF. This chain connects TRBV5-1 to TRBJ1-1, with 7 bases matching TRBD1. CDR3 size: 14 residues. From germline, CDR1 is SGHRS and CDR2 YFSETQ. V lost 5 bases, J lost 2 bases, and 6 bases stayed unmatched.

The chain links TRBV5-6 to TRBJ2-7; 8 nucleotides align to TRBD1. V lost 5 bases, J lost 4 bases, and 8 bases stayed unmatched. Germline V gives CDR1 SGHDT, CDR2 YYEEEE. The length of the CDR3 is 14 residues. Here the CDR3 reads CASRRQGLLYEQYF. In DNA, the CDR3 is TGTGCCAGCAGAAGACAGGGGCTATTATACGAGCAGTACTTC.

This chain uses TRBV4-1 with TRBJ1-4, with a tentative D call TRBD1 (6 bases). The CDR3 is 15 residues long. The germline CDR1 and CDR2 sequences are MGHRA and YSYEKL. V lost 0 bases and J lost 6, with 11 bases in between. The CDR3 DNA sequence: TGCGCCAGCAGCCAAGATCGAACAGGGCATGAAAAACTGTTTTTT. Its protein product is CASSQDRTGHEKLFF.

The V call is TRBV7-2, the J call TRBJ2-3; D remains unclear. The CDR3 has 13 residues. The V end was cut by 1 base, the J end by 4 bases, with 6 bases between. The germline V gene has CDR1 SGHTA and CDR2 FQGNSA. Here the CDR3 reads CASSLDPADTQYF. DNA of the CDR3: TGTGCCAGCAGCTTAGATCCGGCAGATACGCAGTATTTT.

This clone was found once. J is TRBJ1-5 and V is TRBV30; 9 bases are a match to TRBD1. Germline V gene lookup returns CDR1 GTSNPN and CDR2 SVGIG (reference sequence). The CDR3 covers 13 residues. V shed 7 bases and J 3 bases; nucleotides not matched to a gene: 4. CDR3 protein: CASGQGDNQPQHF. CDR3 nucleotides: TGTGCCTCGGGACAGGGTGACAATCAGCCCCAGCATTTT.

The rearrangement joins TRBV7-2 to TRBJ2-3; 8 nucleotides agree with TRBD2. The V and J ends lost 6 bases and 3 bases, in that order; junction bases with no gene match: 8. Germline lookup yields CDR1 SGHTA and CDR2 FQGNSA. CDR3 length equals 15 residues. The DNA of the CDR3 is TGTGCCAGCAGACTTTCGTCTAGCGGGACAGATACGCAGTATTTT. This translates into CASRLSSSGTDTQYF.

This chain links TRBV21-1 with TRBJ2-7; the table's D call of TRBD1 was not tested on the DNA. TRBV21-1 is a pseudogene. The CDR3 runs to 17 residues. CDR3 region: CASSRGGLGRGPHEQYF. CDR3 nucleotides: TGTGCCAGCAGCAGGGGAGGTCTGGGCAGGGGGCCCCACGAGCAGTACTTC.

Only a few counts were recorded for this clone. V gene TRBV29-1 combines with J gene TRBJ2-7; tentative D call: TRBD2 (5 bases). The CDR3 has 13 amino acids. V was shortened by 1 base and J by 1 base, with 8 bases between the two germline ends. Germline lookup yields CDR1 SQVTM and CDR2 ANQGSEA. The CDR3 nucleotides are TGCAGCGTTGAAGCGGGAACGTCCTACGAGCAGTACTTC. As protein: CSVEAGTSYEQYF.

This chain joins TRBV2 and TRBJ1-2; TRBD1 matches 9 bases. The V gene end was trimmed by 1 base and the J gene end by 3 bases; junction bases not matched to a gene: 0. The CDR3 has 14 amino acids. Per the germline V gene, CDR1 is SNHLY and CDR2 is FYNNEI. The CDR3 sequence is CASSEGTGDYGYTF. CDR3 sequence (DNA): TGTGCCAGCAGTGAAGGGACAGGGGACTATGGCTACACCTTC.

V gene TRBV5-8 combines with J gene TRBJ1-2; 9 bases map to TRBD1. This CDR3 comprises 12 residues. Germline trimming cut 8 bases from V and 6 bases from J; bases unmatched to any gene: 5. The germline V gene has CDR1 SGHTS and CDR2 YDEGEE. The DNA of the CDR3 is TGTGCCAGTTGGGGACAGGGCGATGGCTACACCTTC. Its translation is CASWGQGDGYTF.

The chain is built from TRBV29-1 and TRBJ2-7; TRBD1 matches 11 bases. Germline loops: CDR1 SQVTM, CDR2 ANQGSEA. Trimming cost V 6 bases and J 1 base; bases outside gene matches: 2. This CDR3 has 13 amino acids. The CDR3 loop reads CSVGTGGSYEQYF. The CDR3 DNA reads TGCAGCGTCGGGACAGGGGGGTCCTACGAGCAGTACTTC.

This clone was detected a few times. V usage is TRBV4-2 and J usage is TRBJ2-5; 7 positions agree with TRBD1. The germline V gene has CDR1 LGHNA and CDR2 YNFKEQ. This CDR3 comprises 15 residues. V lost 1 base, J lost 2 bases, and 4 bases stayed unmatched. The CDR3 spells CASSQVSGQQETQYF. The CDR3 DNA follows: TGTGCCAGCAGCCAAGTGTCGGGACAGCAAGAGACCCAGTACTTC.

The chain couples TRBV30 to TRBJ2-3, with D tentatively TRBD1 (6 bases). CDR3 size: 14 residues. CDR1 GTSNPN and CDR2 SVGIG come from the germline V gene (reference sequence). V lost 4 bases to trimming and J lost 0 bases, with 11 bases between them. DNA of the CDR3: TGTGCCTGGACCCGGACAGTCAGCACAGATACGCAGTATTTT. Amino acid sequence: CAWTRTVSTDTQYF. Looking up the rest from reference TRBV30 and TRBJ2-3 gives the full variable domain: SQTIHQWPATLVQPVGSPLSLECTVEGTSNPNLYWYRQAAGRGLQLLFYSVGIGQISSEVPQNLSASRPQDRQFILSSKKLLLSDSGFYLCAWTRTVSTDTQYFGPGTRLTVL.

The rearrangement uses TRBV28 and TRBJ2-7; 8 bases are a match to TRBD1. This CDR3 has 16 amino acids. Germline V gene lookup returns CDR1 MDHEN and CDR2 SYDVKM. V was clipped by 5 bases and J by 5 bases; unmatched bases: 14. CDR3 in amino acids: CASSPLRTGLPDEQYF. CDR3 nucleotides: TGTGCCAGCAGTCCTCTCAGGACAGGGCTGCCCGACGAGCAGTACTTC.

The chain couples TRBV13 to TRBJ1-6; possible D gene TRBD1, 5 bases. Germline CDR1 and CDR2: PRHDT and FYEKMQ (reference sequence). Trimming removed 3 bases from V and 6 bases from J, with 12 bases in between. The CDR3 has 15 amino acids. As DNA, the CDR3 is TGTGCCAGCAGCTTCTATAGGACAACTAATTCACCCCTCCACTTT. Residues: CASSFYRTTNSPLHF.

V is TRBV9 and J is TRBJ2-1; 8 nucleotides match TRBD2. The length of the CDR3 is 16 residues. The ends lost 0 bases at V and 4 bases at J; junction bases unmatched: 6. The germline V gene has CDR1 SGDLS and CDR2 YYNGEE. This CDR3 is CASSVAPGGGYNEQFF. The CDR3 DNA reads as TGTGCCAGCAGCGTAGCCCCGGGGGGGGGTTACAATGAGCAGTTCTTC.

This clone was seen a handful of times. This sample also contains other DNA sequences that code for the same CDR3. The V gene is TRBV9, the J gene TRBJ2-5; tentatively, D is TRBD2 (5 bases). This CDR3 has 13 amino acids. Germline V gene data show CDR1 as SGDLS and CDR2 as YYNGEE. V was shortened by 5 bases and J by 2 bases, with 10 bases between the two germline ends. The CDR3 DNA reads as TGTGCCAGCAGTTTATCGGGACAAGAGACCCAGTACTTC. Protein sequence: CASSLSGQETQYF.

The V call is TRBV19, the J call TRBJ1-3; 7 nucleotides match TRBD1. After removal of 4 bases from V and 0 bases from J, the junction contained 3 bases not matched to a gene. Germline CDR1 reads LNHDA; CDR2 reads SQIVND (reference sequence). This CDR3 is built from 15 residues. CDR3 DNA sequence: TGTGCCAGTAGTACGGGGGACAGCTCTGGAAACACCATATATTTT. Amino acid sequence: CASSTGDSSGNTIYF.

V gene TRBV6-6 combines with J gene TRBJ2-7; TRBD1 matches at 11 bases. The J segment lost 1 base and the V segment lost 5 bases, leaving 7 bases of the junction unmatched. The CDR3 contains 16 residues. Germline V lookup: CDR1 MNHNY, CDR2 SVGAGI (reference sequence). The CDR3 DNA reads TGTGCCAGCAGTCGTACCGGGACAGGGGGGTCCTACGAGCAGTACTTC. It yields the protein CASSRTGTGGSYEQYF.

V gene TRBV15 combines with J gene TRBJ2-5; 10 positions match TRBD1. This CDR3 is 14 amino acids long. Germline V gene lookup returns CDR1 LNHNV and CDR2 YYDKDF (reference sequence). The V gene end was trimmed by 4 bases and the J gene end by 5 bases; junction bases not matched to a gene: 4. Written as DNA, the CDR3 is TGTGCCACCAGCACGGGACAGGGGAGGGAGACCCAGTACTTC. Amino acid sequence: CATSTGQGRETQYF.

This chain joins TRBV6-5 and TRBJ2-2; 7 positions agree with TRBD1. This CDR3 comprises 14 residues. The ends lost 2 bases at V and 8 bases at J; junction bases unmatched: 5. The germline V gene encodes CDR1 MNHEY and CDR2 SVGAGI. This chain's CDR3 is CASSYDRVAGELFF. The CDR3 nucleotides read TGTGCCAGCAGTTACGACAGGGTCGCGGGGGAGCTGTTTTTT.

The V call is TRBV28, the J call TRBJ1-6, with TRBD1 matching over 10 bases. V lost 6 bases to trimming and J lost 10 bases; unmatched junction nucleotides: 18. This CDR3 has 18 residues. CDR1 and CDR2 (germline): MDHEN, SYDVKM. CDR3 loop: CASSPILTGTGVGSPLHF. In DNA, the CDR3 is TGTGCCAGCAGCCCAATACTTACCGGGACAGGGGTCGGCTCACCCCTCCACTTT.

The gene calls are TRBV6-6 and TRBJ1-4; tentative D call: TRBD1 (5 bases). The V and J ends lost 5 bases and 5 bases respectively, with 12 bases between them. Germline CDR1 reads MNHNY; CDR2 reads SVGAGI (reference sequence). The CDR3 is made up of 14 amino acids. The CDR3 region is CASSLPGGNEKLFF. CDR3 nucleotide sequence: TGTGCCAGCAGTCTCCCGGGGGGGAATGAAAAACTGTTTTTT.

The rearrangement uses TRBV9 and TRBJ2-5; a possible D gene is TRBD2 (7 bases). Germline V CDR1 and CDR2: SGDLS, YYNGEE. Trimming removed 4 bases from V and 5 bases from J, with 12 bases in between. This CDR3 comprises 13 residues. The CDR3 DNA reads as TGTGCCAGCAGCCCCCGGGGGGCTGAGACCCAGTACTTC. Its protein is CASSPRGAETQYF.

This clone showed up just once. V and J are TRBV5-4 and TRBJ1-4; D is perhaps TRBD1 (5 bases). This CDR3 has 18 residues. Germline V CDR1 and CDR2: SGHNT, YYREEE (reference sequence). Trimming pared 4 bases from V and 3 bases from J, leaving 22 bases between. The CDR3 DNA reads TGTGCCAGCAGCCCGGGCGGGGGGTCCGGGATTTCTAATGAAAAACTGTTTTTT. Its translation: CASSPGGGSGISNEKLFF.

This clone turned up a few times. V and J are TRBV12-5 and TRBJ1-1; 9 bases fit TRBD1. The CDR3 contains 13 residues. The ends lost 7 bases at V and 9 bases at J; junction bases unmatched: 9. Germline loops: CDR1 LGHNT, CDR2 FRNRAP. CDR3 loop: CASVGQGLEKAFF. For the CDR3, the DNA is TGTGCTAGTGTTGGACAGGGGCTTGAGAAAGCTTTCTTT.